The clone carrying this T cell receptor (beta chain) was counted a single time. Its antigen remains unknown. The sample is drawn from a study of T cell responses to AZD1222 COVID-19 vaccine. Study-wide results and limits: The sample set comprised mostly white British donors with more females, and clonal diversity was possibly underestimated.

Method: immunoSEQ multiplex PCR; TCRdb's copy keeps in-frame clones and lacks some. Among 100,000 to 150,000 clones, 89% were seen once, and the ten largest hold around 5.9%. The sequencing used peripheral blood, collected on day 0 of AZD1222 vaccination. The receptor was isolated from an adult in good health.

CDR3 DNA sequence: TGTGCCAGCACTGGAGGGGCGCGAGGTACTGAAGCTTTCTTT. Its translation is CASTGGARGTEAFF. The chain carries TRBV27 and TRBJ1-1; a possible D gene is TRBD1 (5 bases). Per the germline V gene, CDR1 is MNHEY and CDR2 is SMNVEV (reference sequence). The CDR3 runs to 14 residues. The ends were cut back, 7 bases at V and 5 bases at J, with 17 bases in the middle.